This T cell receptor beta chain was sequenced for a study of Ad26.COV2.S vaccination and SARS-CoV-2 variants (dated by TCRdb to the early 2020s). About the full investigation: Donors in the vaccine arm were drawn from COV1001, a phase I-IIa trial of Ad26.COV2.S in healthy adults that was multicentre, randomized, double-blind and placebo-controlled. Ad26.COV2.S was administered intramuscularly at 5 x 10^10 or 1 x 10^11 viral particles, either as a single shot or as two shots given 56 days apart. Sequencing of the TCRbeta repertoire served to evaluate the specificity and breadth of SARS-CoV-2-reactive T cell receptors following Ad26.COV2.S vaccination. A total of approximately 30 samples were included in the TCR-sequenced set, comprising around 19 Ad26.COV2.S vaccine recipients, 5 placebo recipients and 8 SARS-CoV-2 convalescent individuals. Trial participants were randomized into five groups of five: low-dose or high-dose Ad26.COV2.S given once or twice, or placebo on both occasions. Blinding of investigators to trial group allocation was maintained during experiments and outcome assessment. Points the paper makes about the study in general: After vaccination, spike-specific CD8+ and CD4+ T cell responses were reported to show substantial breadth. The study was not powered to compare responses between vaccine doses or regimens. Vaccine and placebo recipients had similar non-spike TCR breadth, a finding consistent with the vaccine containing only spike. Spike-specific TCR breadth was higher in Ad26.COV2.S recipients than in placebo recipients (P = 0.0014). According to the authors, total T cell responses may have been underestimated by the TCR breadth and depth analyses.

The treatment or condition label on this specimen signifies: approximately 18 received Ad26.COV2.S at low or high dose, single or two shots; a few received placebo; per-sample allocation not given. For vaccine and placebo recipients, repertoires were sequenced using samples collected on day 63 after the first injection. Cohort 1b enrolled about two dozen adults aged 18-55 years at a single site in Boston, USA, between 29 July and 7 August 2020. Ad26.COV2.S consisted of a replication-incompetent adenovirus type 26 vector by which a prefusion-stabilized SARS-CoV-2 spike protein from the original Wuhan strain was expressed. As regards this clone: It lacks a known antigen. Qualities for individual bases were not recorded, and no much larger clone is one base off.

The immunoSEQ Assay was used to sequence TCRbeta CDR3 regions. After extraction, genomic DNA underwent amplification by bias-controlled multiplex PCR, followed by high-throughput sequencing. The study's processing was this. To quantify the absolute abundance of each unique TCRbeta CDR3 region, sequences were collapsed and filtered. T cell fraction was estimated by normalization of TCRbeta template counts to usable DNA, with usable DNA being measured through amplification of reference genes present in all nucleated cells. Repertoire TCRs were annotated as SARS-CoV-2-specific by exact matching of V gene, CDR3 amino acid sequence and J gene to a known reactive TCR set. The reference SARS-CoV-2 TCR set was derived from MIRA and filtered for enrichment in COVID-19-positive ImmuneCODE repertoires, a step that removed public or cross-reactive TCRs. Using the MIRA antigens, annotated TCRs were further analysed by specific ORF or by position within an ORF. Breadth was defined as annotated unique rearrangements over total unique productive rearrangements; depth was the summed frequency of those rearrangements. Group comparisons of TCR breadth used two-sided Wilcoxon rank-sum tests. TCRdb limited this immuneACCESS table to in-frame rearrangements with V and J called. A share of clones is missing; checked studies link under half to unresolved V genes, and the rest is unexplained. V, J and clone size reflect that table, while D and trimming were determined from the DNA. Across this sample there are about 320,000 clones, with approximately 86% seen only once. The top ten clonotypes cover more than 1.5% of the sample.

V and J are truncated by 0 bases and 2 bases respectively, leaving an intervening sequence of 4 bases. CDR3 length: 12 amino acids, cysteine to phenylalanine. Of all the DNA, just the CDR3 is kept, 36 bases in frame from base 1. Based on the germline V gene (reference sequence), the CDR1 and CDR2 sequences are GTSNPN and SVGIG. The chain employs TRBV30 and TRBJ2-5, with no confident D gene call. This receptor was obtained from a person between 18 and 60 years old who received the Ad26.COV2.S COVID-19 vaccine or a placebo. Here the sequenced sample was peripheral blood, taken in a trial of Ad26.COV2.S vaccine versus placebo. The DNA sequence is TGTGCCTGGAGTGTACTACAAGAGACCCAGTACTTC. Translated, this is CAWSVLQETQYF. The entire variable domain, with the stretches around the CDR3 drawn from the reference TRBV30 and TRBJ2-5 proteins, is SQTIHQWPATLVQPVGSPLSLECTVEGTSNPNLYWYRQAAGRGLQLLFYSVGIGQISSEVPQNLSASRPQDRQFILSSKKLLLSDSGFYLCAWSVLQETQYFGPGTRLLVL.